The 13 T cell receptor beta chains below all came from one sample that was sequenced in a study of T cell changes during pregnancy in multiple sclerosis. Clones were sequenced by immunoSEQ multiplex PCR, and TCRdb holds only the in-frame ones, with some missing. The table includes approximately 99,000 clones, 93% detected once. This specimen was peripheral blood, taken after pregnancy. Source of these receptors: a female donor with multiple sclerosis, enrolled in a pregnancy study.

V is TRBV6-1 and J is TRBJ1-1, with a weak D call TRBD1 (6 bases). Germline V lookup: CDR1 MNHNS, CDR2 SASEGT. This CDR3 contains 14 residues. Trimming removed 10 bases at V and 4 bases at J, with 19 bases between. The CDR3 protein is CATTGSIGATEAFF. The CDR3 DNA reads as TGTGCCACCACAGGGAGTATAGGTGCCACTGAAGCTTTCTTT.

This chain's CDR3 is CALLRQGRTNYGYTF. The CDR3 nucleotides are TGTGCCTTGCTACGACAGGGAAGAACTAACTATGGCTACACCTTC. This chain joins TRBV30 and TRBJ1-2, with TRBD1 matching 7 bases. V lost 7 bases and J lost 0; bases outside the gene matches: 11. Germline loops: CDR1 GTSNPN, CDR2 SVGIG (reference sequence). The CDR3 is 15 amino acids.

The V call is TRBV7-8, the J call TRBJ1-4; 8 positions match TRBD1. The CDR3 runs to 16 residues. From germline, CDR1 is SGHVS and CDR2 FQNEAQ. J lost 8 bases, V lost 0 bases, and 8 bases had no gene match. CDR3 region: CASSLAGDRGEEKLFF. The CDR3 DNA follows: TGTGCCAGCAGCTTAGCCGGCGACAGGGGTGAGGAAAAACTGTTTTTT. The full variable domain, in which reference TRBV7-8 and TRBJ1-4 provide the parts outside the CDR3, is GAGVSQSPRYKVAKRGQDVALRCDPISGHVSLFWYQQALGQGPEFLTYFQNEAQLDKSGLPSDRFFAERPEGSVSTLKIQRTQQEDSAVYLCASSLAGDRGEEKLFFGSGTQLSVL.

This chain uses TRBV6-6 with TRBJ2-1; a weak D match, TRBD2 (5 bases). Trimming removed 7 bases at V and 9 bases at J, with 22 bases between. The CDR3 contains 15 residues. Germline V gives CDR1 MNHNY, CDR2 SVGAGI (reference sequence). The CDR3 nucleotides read TGTGCCAGCACCCTAAATCCCGCTAGCCCCGGTGAGCAGTTCTTC. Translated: CASTLNPASPGEQFF.

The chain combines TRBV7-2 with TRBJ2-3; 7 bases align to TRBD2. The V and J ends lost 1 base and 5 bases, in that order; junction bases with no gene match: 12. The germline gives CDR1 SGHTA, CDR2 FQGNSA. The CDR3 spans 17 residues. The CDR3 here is CASSLEWTGGVGDTQYF. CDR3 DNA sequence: TGTGCCAGCAGCTTAGAGTGGACGGGGGGAGTGGGAGATACGCAGTATTTT.

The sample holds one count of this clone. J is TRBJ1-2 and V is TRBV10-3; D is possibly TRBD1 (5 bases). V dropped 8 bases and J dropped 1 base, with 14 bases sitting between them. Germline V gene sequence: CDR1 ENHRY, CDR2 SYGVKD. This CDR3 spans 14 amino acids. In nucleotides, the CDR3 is TGTGCCATCGCTACTGGGCAGGGTAACTATGGCTACACCTTC. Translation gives CAIATGQGNYGYTF.

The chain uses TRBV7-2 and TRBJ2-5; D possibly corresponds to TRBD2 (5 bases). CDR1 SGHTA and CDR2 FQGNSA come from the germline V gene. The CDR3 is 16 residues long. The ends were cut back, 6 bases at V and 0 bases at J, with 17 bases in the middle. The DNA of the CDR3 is TGTGCCAGCAGTTCTCAGGCGGGTTTGTACCAAGAGACCCAGTACTTC. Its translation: CASSSQAGLYQETQYF.

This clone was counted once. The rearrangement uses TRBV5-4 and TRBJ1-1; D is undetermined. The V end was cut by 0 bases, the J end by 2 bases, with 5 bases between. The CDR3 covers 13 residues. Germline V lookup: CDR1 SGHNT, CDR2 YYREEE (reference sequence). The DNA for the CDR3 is TGTGCCAGCAGCTTGGGGAGAAACACTGAAGCTTTCTTT. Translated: CASSLGRNTEAFF. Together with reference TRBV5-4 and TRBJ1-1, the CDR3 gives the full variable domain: ETGVTQSPTHLIKTRGQQVTLRCSSQSGHNTVSWYQQALGQGPQFIFQYYREEENGRGNFPPRFSGLQFPNYSSELNVNALELDDSALYLCASSLGRNTEAFFGQGTRLTVV.

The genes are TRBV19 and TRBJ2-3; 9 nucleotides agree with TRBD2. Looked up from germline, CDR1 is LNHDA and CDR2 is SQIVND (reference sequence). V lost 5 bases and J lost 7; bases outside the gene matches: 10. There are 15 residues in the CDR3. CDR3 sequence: CASSGLAGSGYTQYF. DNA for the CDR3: TGTGCCAGTAGTGGGCTAGCGGGGAGTGGATATACGCAGTATTTT.

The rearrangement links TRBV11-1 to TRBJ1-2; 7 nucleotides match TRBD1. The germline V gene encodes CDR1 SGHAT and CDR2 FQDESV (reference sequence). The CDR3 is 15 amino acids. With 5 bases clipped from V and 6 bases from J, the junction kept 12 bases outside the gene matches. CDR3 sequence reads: CASSLVTGTANGYTF. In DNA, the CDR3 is TGTGCCAGCAGCCTAGTAACGGGGACAGCGAATGGCTACACCTTC.

This chain's CDR3 is CASSSLSKESGTIYF. In DNA, the CDR3 is TGTGCCAGCAGCTCCCTTAGCAAGGAAAGTGGCACCATATATTTT. V gene TRBV7-9 combines with J gene TRBJ1-3; D ambiguous. The CDR3 is 15 residues long. CDR1 and CDR2 (germline): SEHNR, FQNEAQ (reference sequence). Trimming pared 4 bases from V and 9 bases from J, leaving 19 bases between.

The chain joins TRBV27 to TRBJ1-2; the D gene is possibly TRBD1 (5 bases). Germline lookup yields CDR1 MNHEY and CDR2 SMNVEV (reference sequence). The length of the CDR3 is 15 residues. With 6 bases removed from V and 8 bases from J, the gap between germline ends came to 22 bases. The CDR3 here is CASRSLGGNYGGYTF. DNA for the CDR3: TGTGCCAGCAGATCGTTGGGGGGGAACTATGGGGGCTACACCTTC.

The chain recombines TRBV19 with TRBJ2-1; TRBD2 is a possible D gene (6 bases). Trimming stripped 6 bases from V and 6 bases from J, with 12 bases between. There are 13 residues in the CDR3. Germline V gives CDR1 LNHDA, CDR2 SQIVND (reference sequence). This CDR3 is CASRVFSGNEQFF. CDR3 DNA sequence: TGTGCCAGTAGGGTTTTTAGCGGCAATGAGCAGTTCTTC.